This TCR beta chain was retrieved from a study of beta chain features in type 1 diabetes. Overall study: The study found patients and healthy donors alike in age, gender and cell yields. Study conclusions and caveats: Type 1 diabetes patients had fewer VDJ junction insertions and more deletions.

This clone was detected a few times. Its specificity is unknown. Germline CDR1 is MNHEY and CDR2 is SMNVEV (reference sequence). This CDR3 spans 14 amino acids. Trimming left V 6 bases short and J 1 base short, with 12 bases between. Investigators reverse transcribed all isolated RNA, so they sequenced expressed TCRB transcripts. An average roughly 3.6 million reads came from naive, central memory and regulatory T cell samples. Libraries were prepared by immunoSEQ multiplex PCR; TCRdb keeps only in-frame clonotypes and omits some of them. The table shows over 700,000 clones, with roughly a sixth occurring only once.

Sequencing was carried out using naive CD4+ T cells from blood. The chain has TRBV27 and TRBJ1-1; D not certain. The origin of this receptor is a woman aged 18-30 years in good health. CDR3 loop: CASRGTAGNTEAFF. CDR3 DNA: TGTGCCAGCAGGGGAACTGCGGGGAACACTGAAGCTTTCTTT.